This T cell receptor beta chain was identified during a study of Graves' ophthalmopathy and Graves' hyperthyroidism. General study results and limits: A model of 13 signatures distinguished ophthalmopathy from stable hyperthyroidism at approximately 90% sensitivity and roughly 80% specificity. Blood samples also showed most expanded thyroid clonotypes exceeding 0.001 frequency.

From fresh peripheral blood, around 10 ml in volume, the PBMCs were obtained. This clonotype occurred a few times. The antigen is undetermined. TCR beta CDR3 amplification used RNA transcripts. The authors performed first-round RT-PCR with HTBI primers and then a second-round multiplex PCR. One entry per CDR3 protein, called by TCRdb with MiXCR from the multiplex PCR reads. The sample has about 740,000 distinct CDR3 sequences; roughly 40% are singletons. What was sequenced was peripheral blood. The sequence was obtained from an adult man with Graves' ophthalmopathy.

CDR3 in DNA: TGTGCCAGCAGTTTCGGACGGAAGAATGAAAAACTGTTTTTT. Its protein is CASSFGRKNEKLFF. This sequence joins TRBV9 and TRBJ1-4, with D hard to call. Trimming cost V 5 bases and J 5 bases, with 13 bases left between them. Germline V gene lookup returns CDR1 SGDLS and CDR2 YYNGEE. This CDR3 is 14 amino acids long. The whole variable domain, remainder taken from reference TRBV9 and TRBJ1-4, is DSGVTQTPKHLITATGQRVTLRCSPRSGDLSVYWYQQSLDQGLQFLIQYYNGEERAKGNILERFSAQQFPDLHSELNLSSLELGDSALYFCASSFGRKNEKLFFGSGTQLSVL.